This T cell receptor (beta chain) was recovered during a study of regulatory T cells in long-lasting Graves disease (dated by TCRdb to the early 2020s). Background for the entire study: Persistent Graves' disease was defined as persistently positive TSH receptor autoantibodies together with antithyroid drug treatment for over 5 years. Persistent Graves' disease patients were compared with newly diagnosed Graves' disease patients by peripheral blood TCR sequencing and RNA sequencing. The study took place in China and was registered as a clinical trial. A total of roughly 35 samples underwent TCR sequencing: 13 from persistent and some 20 from newly diagnosed Graves' disease patients. Antithyroid drugs had been taken for ten to twelve years on average by persistent Graves' disease patients in the clinical cohort.

The time point label, read with the paper, signifies: persistent/refractory GD, antithyroid drugs over 5 years with positive TRAb. For both TCR sequencing and RNA sequencing, RNA was extracted from PBMCs using TRIzol. The diagnosis of Graves' disease was made according to American Thyroid Association guidelines. Patients were recruited from an endocrinology department in Xi'an, China. Each patient gave about 8.1 milliliters of peripheral blood, collected in an EDTA anticoagulant tube. Ficoll Paque Plus density gradient separation was used to isolate PBMCs, and no additional T cell sorting was done. An Agilent 2100 Bioanalyzer and agarose gel were used to check RNA quality, while a NanoDrop 2000 measured RNA concentration. Deletion took 2 bases off V and 4 bases off J, with a span of 21 bases between the germline ends. From the cysteine through the phenylalanine, the CDR3 covers 18 amino acids. The kept DNA is CDR3 alone, 54 bases in frame from the first base.

Overall results and qualifications from the work: Patients with persistent disease shared more public clonotypes (approximately 2,500) than newly diagnosed patients did (approximately 1,000). As a limitation, the authors acknowledged that the small sample size may reduce accuracy. Only the TCR beta chain was sequenced and analyzed. Compared with newly diagnosed patients, persistent Graves' disease patients had lower TCR Shannon entropy and fewer highly expanded clones, which suggests clonal expansion. Because the primary lesion, thyroid tissue, could not be accessed, the study looked at peripheral blood alone. Persistent disease showed preferential use of TRBV28, TRBJ1-2 and TRBJ2-5, whereas newly diagnosed disease favored TRBV20-1 and TRBJ2-1.

Preparation of the library involved multiplex PCR. The run used an Illumina HiSeq 4000. To build TCR beta libraries, CDR3 regions were amplified by Arm-PCR using iRepertoire HTBI primers. Gel purification was performed on PCR products prior to sequencing. The paper's processing steps were these. Gene usage analysis of CDR3 amino acid clonotypes used the 62 TRBV and more than 13 TRBJ segments found across samples. Filtered high-quality paired reads were merged into contigs using COPE and FqMerger. BLAST was used to align contigs to IMGT TRBV, TRBD and TRBJ reference genes, with CDR3 defined following IMGT. Any clonotype with a frequency above 0.1% was counted as a highly expanded clone. Shannon entropy served as the measure of repertoire diversity, while the Gini coefficient captured V-J evenness. A clonotype was considered public if more than one individual shared it. In TCRdb, the public reads were trimmed at Q25 with fastp and aligned with MiXCR, with productive beta chains retained. Each CDR3 protein gets just one entry, which takes the most common genes and DNA from the rows behind it. TCRdb's processing, not the study's, gives the V and J calls here. This sample gives around 430,000 distinct CDR3 sequences in total; 20% to 25% of them show up just once. Roughly 14% of the sample comes from the top ten.

This clonotype was counted at least ten times. Its antigen is still unknown. No base-level quality is on record; no much larger clone is a single base apart. The source is a female donor with Graves disease. Specimen: peripheral blood mononuclear cells (PBMCs), collected when the disease was refractory, from a patient treated with antithyroid drugs. The chain joins TRBV12-3 or TRBV12-4 to TRBJ1-3; the D gene is possibly TRBD1, with 5 bases matching. The CDR3 protein sequence reads: CASSLTPLLAGSGNTIYF. In nucleotides, the sequence is TGTGCCAGCAGTTTAACCCCTTTGTTGGCAGGGTCGGGAAACACCATATATTTT.